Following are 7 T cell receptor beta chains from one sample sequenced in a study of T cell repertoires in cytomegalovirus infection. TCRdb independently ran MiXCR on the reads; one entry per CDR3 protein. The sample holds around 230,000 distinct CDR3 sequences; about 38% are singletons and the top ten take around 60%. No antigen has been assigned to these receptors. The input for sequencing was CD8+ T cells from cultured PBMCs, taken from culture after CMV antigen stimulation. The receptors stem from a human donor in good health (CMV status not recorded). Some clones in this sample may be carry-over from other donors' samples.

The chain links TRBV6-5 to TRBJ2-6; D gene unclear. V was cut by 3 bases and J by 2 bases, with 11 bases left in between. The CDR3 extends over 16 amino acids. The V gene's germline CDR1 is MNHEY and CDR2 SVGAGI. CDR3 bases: TGTGCCAGCAGTTATCCCAGCCGGGCTGGGGCCAACGTCCTGACTTTC. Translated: CASSYPSRAGANVLTF.

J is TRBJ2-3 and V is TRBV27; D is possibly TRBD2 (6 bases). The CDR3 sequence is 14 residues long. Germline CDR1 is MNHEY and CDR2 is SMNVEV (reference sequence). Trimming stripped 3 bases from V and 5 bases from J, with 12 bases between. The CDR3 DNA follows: TGTGCCAGCAGTTTCGGTAGGAGGGGAGATACGCAGTATTTT. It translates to CASSFGRRGDTQYF.

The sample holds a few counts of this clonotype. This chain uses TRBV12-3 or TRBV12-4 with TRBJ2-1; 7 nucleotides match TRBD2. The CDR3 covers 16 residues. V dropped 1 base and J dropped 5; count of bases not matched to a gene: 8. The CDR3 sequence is CASSLGGGLSHNEQFF. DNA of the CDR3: TGTGCCAGCAGTTTAGGGGGGGGACTATCACACAATGAGCAGTTCTTC.

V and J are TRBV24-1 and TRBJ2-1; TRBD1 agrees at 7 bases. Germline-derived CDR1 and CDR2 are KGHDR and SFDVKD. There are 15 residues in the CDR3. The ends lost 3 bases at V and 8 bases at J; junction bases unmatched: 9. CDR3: CATSDRQGVSYEQFF. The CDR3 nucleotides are TGTGCCACCAGTGATCGCCAGGGGGTCAGCTATGAGCAGTTCTTC.

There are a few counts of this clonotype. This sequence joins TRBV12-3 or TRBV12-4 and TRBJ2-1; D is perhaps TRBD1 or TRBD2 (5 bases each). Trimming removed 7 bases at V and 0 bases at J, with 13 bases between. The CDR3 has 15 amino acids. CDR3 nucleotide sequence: TGTGCCAGCAACACCGGGGCTAGCTCCTACAATGAGCAGTTCTTC. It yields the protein CASNTGASSYNEQFF.

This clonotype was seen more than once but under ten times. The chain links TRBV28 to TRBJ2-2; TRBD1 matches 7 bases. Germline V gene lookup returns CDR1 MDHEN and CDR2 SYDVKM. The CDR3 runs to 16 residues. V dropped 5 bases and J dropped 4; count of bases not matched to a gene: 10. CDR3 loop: CASSPLGDSGTGELFF. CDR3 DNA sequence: TGTGCCAGCAGTCCCCTAGGGGACAGTGGCACCGGGGAGCTGTTTTTT.

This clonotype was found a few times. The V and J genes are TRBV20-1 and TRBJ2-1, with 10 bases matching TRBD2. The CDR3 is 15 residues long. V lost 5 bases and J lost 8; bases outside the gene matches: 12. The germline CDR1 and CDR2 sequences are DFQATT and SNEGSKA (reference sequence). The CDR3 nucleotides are TGCAGTGCTCCTCTTCTAGCGGGAGTCCAGTATGAGCAGTTCTTC. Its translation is CSAPLLAGVQYEQFF.